This TCR beta chain was observed in a study of identical twins. Notes on the study in general: The abundant beta clonotypes from cord blood had fewer insertions, and memory repertoires had none of this.

Turning to this clonotype: Its antigen is as yet unknown. A clone one base away is much larger, so this may be a read error.

The CDR3 extends over 17 amino acids. Germline assignment: CDR1 MGHRA and CDR2 YSYEKL. The V and J ends lost 1 base and 7 bases, in that order; junction bases with no gene match: 8. From the 5' RACE reads, TCRdb called clonotypes with MiXCR, one entry per CDR3 protein. The sample comprises 1.5 million to 2 million distinct CDR3 sequences, 32% of which are singletons, and about 0.27% rests with the top ten. Every sampled donor was Caucasian and healthy. The chain is built from TRBV4-1 and TRBJ2-7, with 15 positions matching TRBD2. The sequenced sample consisted of cord blood. This clonotype originated in a newborn girl in good health. CDR3: CASSQGTSGGAYNEQYF. The CDR3 bases are TGCGCCAGCAGCCAAGGGACTAGCGGGGGGGCCTACAATGAGCAGTACTTC.